The rows below give T cell receptor beta chains drawn from one sample of a study of PD-1 blockade in classical Hodgkin lymphoma. The table came from immunoSEQ multiplex PCR; TCRdb's copy has only in-frame clones and leaves some out. In the table there are about 36,000 clones, around 70% of which are singletons. Material: peripheral blood mononuclear cells (PBMCs), obtained before the second cycle of nivolumab. These TCRs come from a human donor with classical Hodgkin lymphoma. The CDR3 runs from the conserved cysteine through the conserved F or W. D genes are given only for firm matches. Some rows have no size entry. The others give once, few or many, or a class for an expanded clone.

D: TRBD1
V: TRBV11-2
J: TRBJ1-2
size: -
DNA: TGTGCCAGCAGCCCCCAGGGAACAGGGGGCTATGGCTACACCTTC
CDR3: CASSPQGTGGYGYTF

D: -
V: TRBV9
J: TRBJ2-3
size: -
DNA: TGTGCCAGCAGCGTATACGGTAGCTTAGATACGCAGTATTTT
CDR3: CASSVYGSLDTQYF

D: -
V: TRBV7-2
J: TRBJ1-1
size: few
DNA: TGTGCCAGCAGTTATCTCACAGGGCGACTCACTGAAGCTTTCTTT
CDR3: CASSYLTGRLTEAFF

D: TRBD2
V: TRBV4-3
J: TRBJ2-6
size: -
DNA: TGCGCCAGCAGCCAAGCTGCTAGCGGGGTGGCTGGGGCCAACGTCCTGACTTTC
CDR3: CASSQAASGVAGANVLTF

D: -
V: TRBV5-6
J: TRBJ1-1
size: -
DNA: TGTGCCAGCACCCGGGACACAAAACAAGCTTTCTTT
CDR3: CASTRDTKQAFF

D: -
V: TRBV20-1
J: TRBJ2-5
size: -
DNA: TGCAGTGCTAGAAGGGAGACCCAGTACTTC
CDR3: CSARRETQYF

D: -
V: TRBV2
J: TRBJ2-2
size: -
DNA: TGTGCCAGCCGGGGACCGGGGGAGGCCGGGGAGCTGTTTTTT
CDR3: CASRGPGEAGELFF

D: -
V: TRBV7-8
J: TRBJ1-1
size: -
DNA: TGTGCCAGCCTAACAGGGATGAACACTGAAGCTTTCTTT
CDR3: CASLTGMNTEAFF

D: TRBD1
V: TRBV30
J: TRBJ1-2
size: -
DNA: TGTGCCTGGAGTGACCGGACAGGGACTATAAGTGGCTACACCTTC
CDR3: CAWSDRTGTISGYTF

D: -
V: TRBV5-5
J: TRBJ2-7
size: -
DNA: TGTGCCAGCAGCTTGTTACAGGGAACCTACGAGCAGTACTTC
CDR3: CASSLLQGTYEQYF

D: -
V: TRBV6-1
J: TRBJ2-1
size: -
DNA: TGTGCCAGCAATAGGCCCCTTTCCCCCCATGAGCAGTTCTTC
CDR3: CASNRPLSPHEQFF

D: TRBD1
V: TRBV4-2
J: TRBJ1-2
size: once
DNA: TGTGCCAGCAGCCAAGTGGGACAGTACTATGGCTACACCTTC
CDR3: CASSQVGQYYGYTF

D: -
V: TRBV21-1
J: TRBJ2-1
size: once
DNA: TGTGCCAGCAGTCCCCGCGAGGGCTATTACAATGAGCAGTTCTTC
CDR3: CASSPREGYYNEQFF

D: TRBD2
V: TRBV11-3
J: TRBJ2-3
size: -
DNA: TGTGCCAGCAGCTTACAGGGACTAGCAACCACAGATACGCAGTATTTT
CDR3: CASSLQGLATTDTQYF

D: TRBD1
V: TRBV5-4
J: TRBJ2-7
size: -
DNA: TGTGCCAGCAGCGCCCGGACAGGGTACGACGAGCAGTACTTC
CDR3: CASSARTGYDEQYF

D: -
V: TRBV11-3
J: TRBJ1-4
size: once
DNA: TGTGCCAGCAGCGAGACCGGCCCCTACCCAACAACTAATGAAAAACTGTTTTTT
CDR3: CASSETGPYPTTNEKLFF

D: -
V: TRBV6-5
J: TRBJ1-1
size: few
DNA: TGTGCCAGCAGTTACCGAGACAGACGCACTGAAGCTTTCTTT
CDR3: CASSYRDRRTEAFF

D: TRBD2
V: TRBV4-1
J: TRBJ2-3
size: -
DNA: TGCGCCAGCAGCGGAAGATTAACGGGGGGGCAAGATACGCAGTATTTT
CDR3: CASSGRLTGGQDTQYF

D: TRBD1
V: TRBV28
J: TRBJ1-5
size: few
DNA: TGTGCCAGCAGTGCCGAGGGACAGGGGGTGAGTCAGCCCCAGCATTTT
CDR3: CASSAEGQGVSQPQHF

D: -
V: TRBV7-3
J: TRBJ1-6
size: -
DNA: TGTGCCAGCAGCTTAAGTAGCTGGGGTTCACCCCTCCACTTT
CDR3: CASSLSSWGSPLHF

D: TRBD2
V: TRBV4-2
J: TRBJ2-1
size: -
DNA: TGTGCCAGCAGCCAAGACACGGGGGGATACAATGAGCAGTTCTTC
CDR3: CASSQDTGGYNEQFF

D: -
V: TRBV7-2
J: TRBJ2-3
size: -
DNA: TGTGCCAGCAGCTTAGGGCGGGGAGATACGCAGTATTTT
CDR3: CASSLGRGDTQYF

D: -
V: TRBV18
J: TRBJ1-4
size: -
DNA: TGTGCCAGCTCACCGGGTGCAACTAATGAAAAACTGTTTTTT
CDR3: CASSPGATNEKLFF

D: -
V: TRBV2
J: TRBJ1-6
size: -
DNA: TGTGCCAGCGGTTGGGGGAATAATTCACCCCTCCACTTT
CDR3: CASGWGNNSPLHF

D: -
V: TRBV5-5
J: TRBJ1-2
size: -
DNA: TGTGCCAGCAGCTTGCTAGGTAGTGGCTACACCTTC
CDR3: CASSLLGSGYTF

D: TRBD2
V: TRBV9
J: TRBJ2-5
size: medium-sized
DNA: TGTGCCAGCAGCGTATTAAGCGGGAGTAGCGAGACCCAGTACTTC
CDR3: CASSVLSGSSETQYF

D: -
V: TRBV10-3
J: TRBJ2-5
size: -
DNA: TGTGCCATCAGTGAGGGGCAGAAAGAGACCCAGTACTTC
CDR3: CAISEGQKETQYF

D: TRBD2
V: TRBV5-4
J: TRBJ2-3
size: -
DNA: TGTGCCAGCAGCTTTGGACTAGCCACTAGCACAGATACGCAGTATTTT
CDR3: CASSFGLATSTDTQYF

D: -
V: TRBV5-1
J: TRBJ2-1
size: -
DNA: TGCGCCAGCAGCTTGGCCCCAGGGATGAATGAGCAGTTCTTC
CDR3: CASSLAPGMNEQFF

D: TRBD1
V: TRBV10-3
J: TRBJ2-7
size: -
DNA: TGTGCCATCAGGGGACAGGGGGTGGGGGAGCAGTACTTC
CDR3: CAIRGQGVGEQYF

D: TRBD1
V: TRBV7-8
J: TRBJ1-1
size: -
DNA: TGTGCCAGCAGCTTGGGACAGGGGACTGAAGCTTTCTTT
CDR3: CASSLGQGTEAFF

D: -
V: TRBV7-2
J: TRBJ1-1
size: -
DNA: TGTGCCAGCAGCTTAGGTTCAGGGACCGGCACTGAAGCTTTCTTT
CDR3: CASSLGSGTGTEAFF

D: TRBD1
V: TRBV28
J: TRBJ1-5
size: -
DNA: TGTGCCAGCAGCAAAACCGGACAGGGGGCAAATCAGCCCCAGCATTTT
CDR3: CASSKTGQGANQPQHF

D: -
V: TRBV5-4
J: TRBJ1-3
size: -
DNA: TGTGCCAGCAGCTTGGTAGGGGGCTCTGGAAACACCATATATTTT
CDR3: CASSLVGGSGNTIYF

D: -
V: TRBV14
J: TRBJ2-2
size: few
DNA: TGTGCCAGCAGCCTTAGCGGAATCGGGGAGCTGTTTTTT
CDR3: CASSLSGIGELFF

D: TRBD2
V: TRBV4-2
J: TRBJ2-7
size: medium-sized
DNA: TGTGCCAGCAGCCAAGATCCTAGACTAGCGGGGGGTGACGAGCAGTACTTC
CDR3: CASSQDPRLAGGDEQYF

D: -
V: TRBV5-1
J: TRBJ1-5
size: -
DNA: TGCGCCAGCAGCGAGGACGGGAATCAGCCCCAGCATTTT
CDR3: CASSEDGNQPQHF

D: TRBD1
V: TRBV6-1
J: TRBJ1-3
size: few
DNA: TGTGCCAGCAGTGAAGCCAGGACAGGGCGTATAGACACCATATATTTT
CDR3: CASSEARTGRIDTIYF

D: -
V: TRBV5-6
J: TRBJ2-5
size: -
DNA: TGTGCCAGCAGCAAAGGAGAACTGTACCAAGAGACCCAGTACTTC
CDR3: CASSKGELYQETQYF

D: TRBD2
V: TRBV7-2
J: TRBJ2-5
size: -
DNA: TGTGCCAGCAGCTTGGGGACTAGCGGACAAGAGACCCAGTACTTC
CDR3: CASSLGTSGQETQYF

D: TRBD2
V: TRBV5-1
J: TRBJ2-3
size: -
DNA: TGCGCCAGCAGCTTACCCCGACTAGCGGGAGAGGCAGATACGCAGTATTTT
CDR3: CASSLPRLAGEADTQYF

D: TRBD2
V: TRBV2
J: TRBJ2-5
size: -
DNA: TGTGCCAGCAGTCACCGGGCTAGCGGGGGGGTAGAGACCCAGTACTTC
CDR3: CASSHRASGGVETQYF

D: TRBD1
V: TRBV27
J: TRBJ2-7
size: -
DNA: TGTGCCAGCAGTTTACCCGGGACAGGTCTCCCCTACGAGCAGTACTTC
CDR3: CASSLPGTGLPYEQYF

D: -
V: TRBV28
J: TRBJ1-5
size: -
DNA: TGTGCCAGCAGTCCTGGGAGACAGCCCCAGCATTTT
CDR3: CASSPGRQPQHF

D: -
V: TRBV18
J: TRBJ2-2
size: -
DNA: TGTGCCAGCTCACGTACCCACGAGCCCCAGGGTACTACCGGGGAGCTGTTTTTT
CDR3: CASSRTHEPQGTTGELFF